Presented here are 23 T cell receptor beta chains from one specimen sequenced in a study of T-cell reconstitution after alpha-beta-depleted transplantation in children. Unique molecular identifiers were built into the TCRbeta library. TCRdb re-called the PCR reads through MiXCR, storing one row per CDR3 protein. The repertoire holds roughly 100,000 distinct CDR3 sequences, with less than 6% as singletons. The source was PBMCs, mostly from graft donor cells, collected 60 days after TCRalphabeta/CD19-depleted stem cell transplant. These TCRs come from a female patient aged 2-15 years who had a stem cell transplant for Fanconi anemia, so the T cells may come from the graft donor.

This clonotype was picked up a small number of times. V gene TRBV29-1 combines with J gene TRBJ2-5, with 8 positions matching TRBD1. This CDR3 region has 14 residues. V lost 3 bases and J lost 5; bases outside the gene matches: 8. Germline V gene lookup returns CDR1 SQVTM and CDR2 ANQGSEA. CDR3 coding DNA: TGCAGCGTTGACAGGGGGCTGGAGGAGGAGACCCAGTACTTC. Its protein product is CSVDRGLEEETQYF.

At least ten counts were recorded for this clonotype. V and J are TRBV5-1 and TRBJ1-6; D not resolved. Trimming left V 4 bases short and J 8 bases short, with 13 bases between. This CDR3 region has 14 residues. CDR1 is SGHRS, CDR2 YFSETQ, per germline. This CDR3 is CASSQVDIDSPLHF. Written as DNA, the CDR3 is TGCGCCAGCAGCCAGGTCGATATCGATTCACCCCTCCACTTT.

This clonotype was found a few times. The chain links TRBV6-1 to TRBJ2-2; 9 nucleotides align to TRBD2. Germline CDR1 reads MNHNS; CDR2 reads SASEGT. The CDR3 spans 14 residues. J lost 7 bases, V lost 7 bases, and 7 bases had no gene match. The CDR3 protein is CASNLAGKNGELFF. CDR3 coding DNA: TGTGCCAGCAATCTAGCGGGGAAGAACGGGGAGCTGTTTTTT.

This clonotype was detected many times. The V call is TRBV10-3, the J call TRBJ2-1, with a tentative D call TRBD2 (6 bases). This CDR3 region has 20 residues. CDR1 is ENHRY, CDR2 SYGVKD, per germline. The germline V and J ends were trimmed by 5 bases and 0 bases, with 26 bases remaining between them. DNA for the CDR3: TGTGCCATCAGTACCGGGACTCTTGAAGCGCTCACGGCCTCCTACAATGAGCAGTTCTTC. Translation: CAISTGTLEALTASYNEQFF.

This clonotype was observed a few times. The rearrangement joins TRBV27 to TRBJ2-2; 9 nucleotides line up with TRBD2. V gave up 1 base and J gave up 8 bases; unmatched junction bases: 14. This CDR3 has 18 amino acids. Germline CDR1 is MNHEY and CDR2 is SMNVEV (reference sequence). The CDR3: CASSLWVGSGGLRGELFF. The CDR3 DNA sequence: TGTGCCAGCAGTTTATGGGTTGGCAGCGGGGGGTTAAGGGGGGAGCTGTTTTTT.

This clonotype showed up many times. The chain carries TRBV28 and TRBJ2-1; D gene unclear. Trimming shortened V by 4 bases and J by 10 bases, and 8 bases separated the two germline ends. The V gene's germline CDR1 is MDHEN and CDR2 SYDVKM. This CDR3 is built from 11 residues. CDR3 sequence (DNA): TGTGCCAGCAGTTCCCTAGGGGAGCAGTTCTTC. Translated, it gives CASSSLGEQFF.

A few counts support this clonotype. The V and J genes are TRBV7-6 and TRBJ2-5; 10 bases match TRBD2. This CDR3 is 19 amino acids long. Trimming took 2 bases from V and 2 from J; bases not matched to a gene: 14. The V gene's germline CDR1 is SGHVS and CDR2 FNYEAQ. CDR3 amino acids: CASSLSWSGGAFRQETQYF. CDR3 DNA: TGTGCCAGCAGCTTAAGTTGGAGCGGGGGGGCGTTCAGGCAAGAGACCCAGTACTTC.

This sequence joins TRBV28 and TRBJ1-3; tentatively, D is TRBD1 (5 bases). The V end was cut by 10 bases, the J end by 4 bases, with 17 bases between. CDR3 length: 14 residues. Germline CDR1 and CDR2: MDHEN and SYDVKM. DNA for the CDR3: TGTGCCACCAGCTGGGGGGGAACAGGAAACACCATATATTTT. Translating it yields CATSWGGTGNTIYF.

This clonotype occurred many times. This chain joins TRBV5-1 and TRBJ2-7; the D gene is possibly TRBD1 (5 bases). Germline V lookup: CDR1 SGHRS, CDR2 YFSETQ. This CDR3 has 12 amino acids. V was cut by 3 bases and J by 5 bases, with 9 bases left in between. CDR3: CASSYLGDEQYF. The CDR3 DNA is TGCGCCAGCAGCTACCTAGGGGACGAGCAGTACTTC.

This chain links TRBV10-3 with TRBJ1-5, with TRBD1 matching 8 bases. V gave up 7 bases and J gave up 5 bases; unmatched junction bases: 7. Germline V gene sequence: CDR1 ENHRY, CDR2 SYGVKD. This CDR3 is 14 amino acids long. The CDR3 sequence is CAIKDTGGDQPQHF. The CDR3 region has the DNA TGTGCCATCAAGGATACAGGGGGGGATCAGCCCCAGCATTTT.

The chain joins TRBV19 to TRBJ2-1; 8 bases map to TRBD1. Germline CDR1 is LNHDA and CDR2 is SQIVND (reference sequence). Trimming removed 3 bases from V and 3 bases from J; junction bases left unmatched: 4. The CDR3 has 15 amino acids. In nucleotides, the CDR3 is TGTGCCAGTAGTATCCCCGGGACAGGCTACAATGAGCAGTTCTTC. Encoded protein: CASSIPGTGYNEQFF.

This clonotype was seen more than once but under ten times. The chain joins TRBV6-6 to TRBJ1-1; 7 bases line up with TRBD1. CDR1 is MNHNY, CDR2 SVGAGI, per germline (reference sequence). The V gene end was trimmed by 7 bases and the J gene end by 3 bases; junction bases not matched to a gene: 5. CDR3 size: 13 residues. The CDR3 DNA is TGTGCCAGCACCAGGGACAGCTACACTGAAGCTTTCTTT. Translation gives CASTRDSYTEAFF.

The sample holds a few counts of this clonotype. This chain links TRBV7-9 with TRBJ2-7; D might be TRBD2 (5 bases). V lost 3 bases to trimming and J lost 4 bases, with 16 bases between them. Germline V gene data show CDR1 as SEHNR and CDR2 as FQNEAQ (reference sequence). CDR3 length equals 15 residues. CDR3: CASSFSGKNPYEQYF. CDR3 in DNA: TGTGCCAGCAGCTTCTCCGGGAAAAACCCGTACGAGCAGTACTTC.

This clonotype occurred a few times. The chain has TRBV7-2 and TRBJ2-7, with TRBD2 matching 11 bases. Germline CDR1 SGHTA, CDR2 FQGNSA. The CDR3 contains 17 residues. Unmatched junction bases numbered 12, after V lost 5 bases and J lost 3 bases. This CDR3 reads CASSRSTSGVALYEQYF. CDR3 DNA: TGTGCCAGCAGCCGATCGACTAGCGGGGTTGCCCTCTACGAGCAGTACTTC.

The chain carries TRBV18 and TRBJ2-1; TRBD1 agrees at 7 bases. Germline V lookup: CDR1 KGHSH, CDR2 LQKENI. Trimming removed 1 base from V and 7 bases from J; junction bases left unmatched: 4. There are 14 residues in the CDR3. CDR3 in DNA: TGTGCCAGCTCACCACGGCACAGGGGAAATGAGCAGTTCTTC. This codes for CASSPRHRGNEQFF.

At least ten counts were recorded for this clonotype. An end of the junction does not agree with germline; a read error may underlie this. The V and J genes are TRBV25-1 and TRBJ2-1, with D maybe TRBD1 (5 bases). This CDR3 comprises 12 residues. Germline CDR1 reads MGHDK; CDR2 reads SYGVNS. The CDR3 region is CASSEWAGPVLF. The CDR3, as DNA: TGTGCCAGCAGTGAATGGGCAGGGCCAGTCCTCTTC.

This clonotype came up many times. CDR3 in amino acids: CASSFGSSLAKNIQYF. CDR3 DNA: TGCGCCAGCAGCTTTGGCAGCTCATTAGCCAAAAACATTCAGTACTTC. The chain employs TRBV5-1 and TRBJ2-4; the D is unclear. The CDR3 contains 16 residues. The germline V gene has CDR1 SGHRS and CDR2 YFSETQ. V lost 2 bases and J 0 bases, leaving 12 bases between the germline ends.

This clonotype appeared once. This sequence joins TRBV4-2 and TRBJ1-1, with a weak D call TRBD1 (5 bases). Trimming took off 10 bases at V and 5 bases at J, with 26 bases between the two ends. This CDR3 has 16 residues. Germline values: CDR1 LGHNA, CDR2 YNFKEQ. The CDR3 sequence is CAMGPQLGASGTEAFF. CDR3 nucleotide sequence: TGTGCCATGGGCCCCCAACTAGGGGCGAGTGGGACTGAAGCTTTCTTT.

This clonotype is medium-sized. This chain connects TRBV6-6 to TRBJ2-7; the D is unclear. This CDR3 has 11 residues. Looked up from germline, CDR1 is MNHNY and CDR2 is SVGAGI (reference sequence). V was trimmed by 2 bases and J by 2 bases, leaving 1 base between them. The CDR3 is CASSYAYEQYF. The CDR3 DNA is TGTGCCAGCAGTTACGCCTACGAGCAGTACTTC.

This clonotype was picked up a small number of times. The chain links TRBV18 to TRBJ2-2; 9 bases are a match to TRBD2. Per the germline V gene, CDR1 is KGHSH and CDR2 is LQKENI. J lost 0 bases, V lost 2 bases, and 7 bases had no gene match. The CDR3 is made up of 18 amino acids. In nucleotides, the CDR3 is TGTGCCAGCTCACCATCAGCGGGGGGCGCCTCGAACACCGGGGAGCTGTTTTTT. Translating it yields CASSPSAGGASNTGELFF.

A remark on this clonotype: A read error may be the cause here, since a much bigger clone is one base away. The chain is built from TRBV9 and TRBJ2-5, with TRBD1 identical over 7 bases. The germline V gene encodes CDR1 SGDLS and CDR2 YYNGEE. The CDR3 consists of 13 residues. CDR3 loop: CAGSVDREETQYF. The DNA of the CDR3 is TGTGCCGGCAGCGTAGACAGGGAAGAGACCCAGTACTTC.

In its sample, this clonotype was seen many times. The chain is built from TRBV20-1 and TRBJ2-5; unclear D gene. The CDR3 consists of 14 residues. The V gene's germline CDR1 is DFQATT and CDR2 SNEGSKA (reference sequence). With 2 bases removed from V and 3 bases from J, the gap between germline ends came to 13 bases. CDR3 nucleotides: TGCAGTGCTAGATCCCCGGCGGCAAAAGAGACCCAGTACTTC. This sequence encodes CSARSPAAKETQYF.

This clonotype was seen only a few times. The V call is TRBV11-1, the J call TRBJ2-2; TRBD2 matches at 12 bases. The V and J ends lost 3 bases and 5 bases, in that order; junction bases with no gene match: 1. Germline V lookup: CDR1 SGHAT, CDR2 FQDESV (reference sequence). The CDR3 is 15 amino acids. CDR3 DNA sequence: TGTGCCAGCAGCTTCGGACTAGCGGGGACCGGGGAGCTGTTTTTT. Translation: CASSFGLAGTGELFF. Complete variable domain (other parts from reference TRBV11-1 and TRBJ2-2): EAEVAQSPRYKITEKSQAVAFWCDPISGHATLYWYRQILGQGPELLVQFQDESVVDDSQLPKDRFSAERLKGVDSTLKIQPAELGDSAMYLCASSFGLAGTGELFFGEGSRLTVL.